Listed below are T cell receptor beta chains from one sample, sequenced in a study of control samples from healthy donors and cancer patients. Profiling relied on immunoSEQ multiplex PCR, and the TCRdb table lists in-frame clones only, not all of them. Of tens of thousands of clones in the sample, 82% were seen once. Sequenced sample: PBMCs. The receptors were gathered from a man aged 60 to 69 with colorectal cancer. Each CDR3 is given with its conserved first and last residue. Each record gives: J gene, clone size, V gene, D gene, CDR3 protein, CDR3 DNA. D genes are given only for firm matches. Only some rows state a clone size, as once, few, many or a class for expanded clones.

TRBJ1-2	.	TRBV5-1	TRBD1	CASSRTTGDYYGYTF	TGCGCCAGCAGCCGGACTACAGGGGACTACTATGGCTACACCTTC
TRBJ1-2	once	TRBV6-5	.	CASTSARHSYGYTF	TGTGCCAGCACCTCAGCGAGACACAGCTATGGCTACACCTTC
TRBJ2-7	.	TRBV11-2	.	CASSLTGFHEQYF	TGTGCCAGCAGCTTAACAGGGTTCCACGAGCAGTACTTC
TRBJ1-6	.	TRBV5-1	.	CASSLMAVGSPLHF	TGCGCCAGCAGCTTGATGGCAGTTGGTTCACCCCTCCACTTT
TRBJ1-1	.	TRBV30	.	CAWSPGMNTEAFF	TGTGCCTGGAGCCCAGGGATGAACACTGAAGCTTTCTTT
TRBJ1-2	.	TRBV3-1/TRBV3-2	.	CASSQTTAGGYGYTF	TGTGCCAGCAGCCAAACCACAGCCGGCGGCTATGGCTACACCTTC
TRBJ1-1	.	TRBV6-5	.	CASSYPGTEVAFF	TGTGCCAGCAGTTACCCGGGGACCGAAGTCGCTTTCTTT
TRBJ1-1	.	TRBV5-1	TRBD1	CASSEGTGSTEAFF	TGCGCCAGCAGCGAAGGGACAGGGAGCACTGAAGCTTTCTTT
TRBJ1-1	.	TRBV6-5	.	CASSYLAQAFF	TGTGCCAGCAGTTACTTAGCCCAAGCTTTCTTT
TRBJ2-3	once	TRBV4-1	TRBD2	CASSQALIAGGPADTQYF	TGCGCCAGCAGCCAAGCTCTGATAGCGGGGGGGCCCGCAGATACGCAGTATTTT
TRBJ1-2	.	TRBV10-3	TRBD1	CAIGQGSDYGYTF	TGTGCCATCGGACAGGGGAGCGACTATGGCTACACCTTC
TRBJ1-1	.	TRBV9	.	CASSPRDGFTNTEAFF	TGTGCCAGCAGCCCCCGGGACGGATTCACCAACACTGAAGCTTTCTTT
TRBJ2-6	.	TRBV4-1	.	CASSQAGAGANVLTF	TGCGCCAGCAGCCAAGCAGGGGCTGGGGCCAACGTCCTGACTTTC
TRBJ1-6	.	TRBV6-6	.	CASRISDNSPLHF	TGTGCCAGCAGAATTTCCGATAATTCACCCCTCCACTTT
TRBJ2-6	.	TRBV7-8	.	CASSLRGGAGSGANVLTF	TGTGCCAGCAGCTTAAGGGGTGGGGCAGGTTCTGGGGCCAACGTCCTGACTTTC
TRBJ1-1	once	TRBV4-1	TRBD1	CASSQGGTGVVTEAFF	TGCGCCAGCAGCCAAGGGGGGACAGGTGTAGTCACTGAAGCTTTCTTT
TRBJ2-2	.	TRBV9	.	CASSSNWAGELFF	TGTGCCAGCAGCTCAAATTGGGCCGGGGAGCTGTTTTTT
TRBJ1-4	once	TRBV2	TRBD1	CASSGGATGTNEKLFF	TGTGCCAGCAGTGGGGGGGCGACAGGGACTAATGAAAAACTGTTTTTT
TRBJ1-5	.	TRBV12-3/TRBV12-4	.	CASSFQLYQPQHF	TGTGCCAGCAGTTTTCAGTTGTATCAGCCCCAGCATTTT
TRBJ1-4	.	TRBV5-5	.	CASSSGHKEKLFF	TGTGCCAGCAGCTCGGGCCATAAAGAAAAACTGTTTTTT
TRBJ2-1	.	TRBV15	.	CATSRDRQADEQFF	TGTGCCACCAGCAGAGATCGACAGGCAGATGAGCAGTTCTTC
TRBJ2-2	medium-sized	TRBV9	.	CASSEQSGELFF	TGTGCCAGCAGCGAACAGAGCGGGGAGCTGTTTTTT
TRBJ2-7	once	TRBV29-1	.	CSVIRTAQGSYEQYF	TGCAGCGTCATCCGGACGGCCCAAGGGTCCTACGAGCAGTACTTC
TRBJ2-7	few	TRBV29-1	TRBD2	CSVGGAGDSKTYEQYF	TGCAGCGTTGGAGGGGCGGGGGACTCCAAAACCTACGAGCAGTACTTC
TRBJ2-2	.	TRBV19	TRBD2	CASCPRGGRAGELFF	TGTGCCAGTTGTCCCCGGGGGGGGCGGGCCGGGGAGCTGTTTTTT
TRBJ1-4	.	TRBV4-1	TRBD1	CASSQPVSDRGKKLFF	TGCGCCAGCAGCCAGCCCGTAAGTGACAGGGGGAAAAAACTGTTTTTT
TRBJ2-1	.	TRBV11-3	.	CASSYVGGVNDEQFF	TGTGCCAGCAGTTATGTAGGGGGGGTAAATGATGAGCAGTTCTTC
TRBJ1-1	.	TRBV10-1	.	CASSDATMNTEAFF	TGCGCCAGCAGTGACGCCACCATGAACACTGAAGCTTTCTTT
TRBJ2-5	.	TRBV3-1/TRBV3-2	TRBD2	CASSLALAGGQETQYF	TGTGCCAGCAGCCTAGCACTAGCGGGGGGACAAGAGACCCAGTACTTC
TRBJ1-1	once	TRBV2	.	CASTTFRGEAFF	TGTGCCAGCACCACCTTTAGGGGGGAAGCTTTCTTT
TRBJ2-3	.	TRBV29-1	.	CSVESQGTDTQYF	TGCAGCGTTGAATCACAGGGCACAGATACGCAGTATTTT
TRBJ1-1	.	TRBV24-1	.	CATSSGNTEAFF	TGTGCCACCAGTTCAGGGAACACTGAAGCTTTCTTT
TRBJ1-3	.	TRBV9	.	CASSVSTSSGNTIYF	TGTGCCAGCAGCGTATCAACGAGCTCTGGAAACACCATATATTTT
TRBJ1-2	.	TRBV7-8	.	CASSLQGYYGYTF	TGTGCCAGCAGCTTACAGGGCTACTATGGCTACACCTTC
TRBJ1-2	.	TRBV6-4	.	CASRRETVATDGYTF	TGTGCCAGCCGAAGAGAGACAGTAGCTACGGATGGCTACACCTTC
TRBJ2-3	.	TRBV6-5	.	CASRQPAAGTDTQYF	TGTGCCAGCAGGCAGCCAGCAGCCGGCACAGATACGCAGTATTTT